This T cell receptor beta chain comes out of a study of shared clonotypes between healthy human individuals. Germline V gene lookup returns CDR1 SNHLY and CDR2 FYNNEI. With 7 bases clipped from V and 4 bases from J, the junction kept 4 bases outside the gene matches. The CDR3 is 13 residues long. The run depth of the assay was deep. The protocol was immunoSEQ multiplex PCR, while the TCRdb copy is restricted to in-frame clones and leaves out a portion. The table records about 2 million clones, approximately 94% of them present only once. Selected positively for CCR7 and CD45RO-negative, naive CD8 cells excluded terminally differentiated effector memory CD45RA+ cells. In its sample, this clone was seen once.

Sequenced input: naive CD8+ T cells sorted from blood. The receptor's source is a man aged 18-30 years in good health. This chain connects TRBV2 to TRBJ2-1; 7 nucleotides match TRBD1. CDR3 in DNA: TGTGCCAGCAAACCGGGACAGTACAATGAGCAGTTCTTC. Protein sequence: CASKPGQYNEQFF. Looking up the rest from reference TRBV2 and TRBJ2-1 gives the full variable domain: EPEVTQTPSHQVTQMGQEVILRCVPISNHLYFYWYRQILGQKVEFLVSFYNNEISEKSEIFDDQFSVERPDGSNFTLKIRSTKLEDSAMYFCASKPGQYNEQFFGPGTRLTVL.